These 22 T cell receptor beta chains were all obtained from the same sample, sequenced in a study of cytomegalovirus exposure and HLA in healthy donors. With 60 Vbeta and 13 Jbeta primers, the PCR was carried out. Some clones are missing from TCRdb's copy, which holds only in-frame ones; the method was immunoSEQ multiplex PCR. This sample's clone table lists about 140,000 clones. Material for sequencing was PBMCs. The source is a young woman in good health and CMV-seronegative.

The CDR3 DNA is TGCGCCAGCAGCCGCCCGGGACAGGGGTATGAAAAACTGTTTTTT. It specifies CASSRPGQGYEKLFF. The V call is TRBV4-1, the J call TRBJ1-4; 10 bases match TRBD1. The CDR3 extends over 15 amino acids. CDR1 is MGHRA and CDR2 is YSYEKL in the germline V gene. The V and J ends lost 4 bases and 6 bases, in that order; junction bases with no gene match: 5.

The chain has TRBV2 and TRBJ2-1; 8 nucleotides match TRBD2. The CDR3 is 16 amino acids. Per germline, CDR1 SNHLY and CDR2 FYNNEI. The V gene end was trimmed by 10 bases and the J gene end by 10 bases; junction bases not matched to a gene: 21. Here the CDR3 DNA reads TGTGCCATACGCAGGATCCCGGGAGGGCCGTTAGGGGAGCAGTTCTTC. As protein: CAIRRIPGGPLGEQFF.

The chain joins TRBV12-5 to TRBJ2-7; perhaps TRBD2 as D (5 bases). The germline V gene has CDR1 LGHNT and CDR2 FRNRAP. V lost 5 bases and J 1 base, leaving 15 bases between the germline ends. This CDR3 contains 15 residues. CDR3 residues: CASGSIMGGSYEQYV. CDR3 sequence (DNA): TGTGCTAGTGGTAGCATAATGGGCGGGTCCTACGAGCAGTACGTC.

The V gene is TRBV15, the J gene TRBJ2-1, with D possibly TRBD1 on 6 matching bases. The CDR3 has 15 amino acids. Trimming stripped 3 bases from V and 10 bases from J, with 19 bases between. CDR1 is LNHNV, CDR2 YYDKDF, per germline (reference sequence). Here the CDR3 reads CATSSPGMGAKEQFF. DNA for the CDR3: TGTGCCACCAGCAGCCCTGGAATGGGGGCTAAGGAGCAGTTCTTC.

V gene TRBV9 combines with J gene TRBJ2-1; TRBD1 matches at 9 bases. Germline-derived CDR1 and CDR2 are SGDLS and YYNGEE. Unmatched junction bases numbered 7, after V lost 0 bases and J lost 0 bases. CDR3 length: 18 residues. CDR3 protein: CASSVDPGQGTSYNEQFF. CDR3 in DNA: TGTGCCAGCAGCGTAGACCCGGGACAGGGAACCTCCTACAATGAGCAGTTCTTC.

This chain links TRBV11-1 with TRBJ2-2, with D possibly TRBD2 on 6 matching bases. V lost 4 bases and J 5 bases, leaving 17 bases between the germline ends. The CDR3 contains 16 residues. Germline V CDR1 and CDR2: SGHAT, FQDESV (reference sequence). Here the CDR3 reads CASSSVDGGRTGELFF. The CDR3 DNA reads as TGTGCCAGCAGCTCCGTCGACGGGGGTAGGACCGGGGAGCTGTTTTTT.

Here the CDR3 reads CASSLTGDIQYF. The CDR3 nucleotides are TGTGCCAGCAGCCTGACAGGGGACATTCAGTACTTC. The chain combines TRBV7-9 with TRBJ2-4, with 8 nucleotides matching TRBD1. CDR3 length equals 12 residues. Unmatched junction bases numbered 2, after V lost 5 bases and J lost 8 bases. CDR1 is SEHNR, CDR2 FQNEAQ, per germline (reference sequence).

This CDR3 reads CASSLRGYHYGYTF. The CDR3, as DNA: TGTGCCAGCAGTTTACGGGGTTACCACTATGGCTACACCTTC. The V and J genes are TRBV28 and TRBJ1-2; the D is unclear. Germline V gene lookup returns CDR1 MDHEN and CDR2 SYDVKM. The CDR3 loop spans 14 amino acids. Between the trimmed V and J ends, which lost 2 bases and 3 bases, there was a span of 10 bases.

The chain couples TRBV27 to TRBJ2-3; a weak D match, TRBD2 (5 bases). The CDR3 has 16 residues. Germline V gene sequence: CDR1 MNHEY, CDR2 SMNVEV (reference sequence). The germline V and J ends were trimmed by 3 bases and 2 bases, with 15 bases remaining between them. CDR3 sequence reads: CASSFTPRDYTDTQYF. The CDR3, as DNA: TGTGCCAGCAGTTTCACCCCTCGGGATTACACAGATACGCAGTATTTT.

V is TRBV10-3 and J is TRBJ2-1; D is perhaps TRBD2 (6 bases). The V end lost 6 bases, the J end lost 8 bases, and 11 bases lay between the germline ends. CDR3 length equals 12 residues. The germline V gene has CDR1 ENHRY and CDR2 SYGVKD. CDR3 nucleotide sequence: TGTGCCATCAGGGCTCAGCGGGATGAGCAGTTCTTC. Its protein product is CAIRAQRDEQFF.

The chain is built from TRBV13 and TRBJ2-3, with 8 bases lining up with TRBD2. Germline lookup yields CDR1 PRHDT and CDR2 FYEKMQ (reference sequence). The CDR3 consists of 17 residues. Unmatched junction bases numbered 8, after V lost 1 base and J lost 2 bases. CDR3 residues: CASSLAGTSSHTDTQYF. In DNA, the CDR3 is TGTGCCAGCAGCTTAGCTGGGACTAGTAGTCACACAGATACGCAGTATTTT.

The CDR3 nucleotides are TGCGCCAGCAGCCCTTATTCTGACAGGGGAAGCTATGGCTACACCTTC. Residues: CASSPYSDRGSYGYTF. The chain joins TRBV5-1 to TRBJ1-2, with TRBD1 matching 8 bases. This CDR3 contains 16 residues. V shed 4 bases, J shed 4 bases, and the junction held 12 bases outside the gene matches. The germline V gene has CDR1 SGHRS and CDR2 YFSETQ.

The V call is TRBV6-1, the J call TRBJ2-5; perhaps TRBD2 as D (6 bases). This CDR3 is 13 amino acids long. The germline gives CDR1 MNHNS, CDR2 SASEGT. V lost 7 bases to trimming and J lost 5 bases, with 14 bases between them. In DNA, the CDR3 is TGTGCCAGCAACGGAGGAGGGCAGGAGACCCAGTACTTC. Amino acids: CASNGGGQETQYF.

The rearrangement uses TRBV19 and TRBJ1-1; 8 positions match TRBD1. Germline V gene data show CDR1 as LNHDA and CDR2 as SQIVND (reference sequence). J was trimmed by 7 bases and V by 1 base; bases with no gene match: 5. The CDR3 sequence is 14 residues long. In DNA form, the CDR3 reads TGTGCCAGTAGTATAGGAGGACAGGGTAGTGAAGCTTTCTTT. It translates to CASSIGGQGSEAFF.

This chain links TRBV6-5 with TRBJ2-6, with no clear D. CDR1 MNHEY and CDR2 SVGAGI come from the germline V gene. Trimming pared 7 bases from V and 0 bases from J, leaving 7 bases between. The CDR3 extends over 14 amino acids. CDR3: CASTRSSGANVLTF. The CDR3 region has the DNA TGTGCCAGCACGAGGAGCTCTGGGGCCAACGTCCTGACTTTC.

This rearrangement joins TRBV30 to TRBJ2-5; tentative D call: TRBD2 (5 bases). V was clipped by 5 bases and J by 2 bases, with 6 bases between them. The CDR3 runs to 11 residues. CDR1 is GTSNPN, CDR2 SVGIG, per germline (reference sequence). Here the CDR3 DNA reads TGTGCCTGGGGACTGCAAGAGACCCAGTACTTC. This encodes CAWGLQETQYF.

This sequence joins TRBV19 and TRBJ2-7, with D possibly being TRBD2 (6 bases). The ends were cut back, 4 bases at V and 3 bases at J, with 10 bases in the middle. This CDR3 comprises 13 residues. The germline V gene encodes CDR1 LNHDA and CDR2 SQIVND (reference sequence). This CDR3 is CASSSAGSYEQYF. CDR3 DNA: TGTGCCAGTAGTAGCGCCGGGAGCTACGAGCAGTACTTC.

The chain is built from TRBV7-2 and TRBJ2-1; D is undetermined. Germline V gene data show CDR1 as SGHTA and CDR2 as FQGNSA. The CDR3 consists of 14 residues. The V gene lost 1 base and the J gene lost 6 bases, with 10 bases spanning the gap. CDR3 sequence (DNA): TGTGCCAGCAGCTTAGGTCCCGCCGGCAATGAGCAGTTCTTC. As protein: CASSLGPAGNEQFF.

Regarding this clone: Here the CDR3 omits its conserved ending phenylalanine or tryptophan, so a read error is the likely source. The chain recombines TRBV19 with TRBJ1-2; TRBD1 might be the D (6 bases). Trimming stripped 0 bases from V and 5 bases from J, with 13 bases between. This CDR3 has 15 amino acids. Germline loops: CDR1 LNHDA, CDR2 SQIVND (reference sequence). Written as DNA, the CDR3 is TGTGCCAGTAGTATAGACCCAGGGGAAATTTATGGCTACACCCTC. Protein sequence: CASSIDPGEIYGYTL.

This chain connects TRBV6-4 to TRBJ2-1; tentative D call: TRBD2 (5 bases). The CDR3 consists of 13 residues. The germline V gene encodes CDR1 MRHNA and CDR2 SNTAGT. Trimming cost V 0 bases and J 13 bases, with 13 bases left between them. CDR3 DNA: TGTGCCAGCAGTGACTCTACTAGTGGGCCCCAGTTCTTC. It translates to CASSDSTSGPQFF.

The V and J genes are TRBV6-6 and TRBJ1-5; no clear D. V lost 6 bases and J 3 bases, leaving 12 bases between the germline ends. The CDR3 extends over 14 amino acids. Germline CDR1 reads MNHNY; CDR2 reads SVGAGI (reference sequence). CDR3 loop: CASSRMMLNQPQHF. CDR3 DNA: TGTGCCAGCAGCAGGATGATGCTCAATCAGCCCCAGCATTTT.

The chain has TRBV19 and TRBJ2-2; TRBD1 might be the D (6 bases). The V end was cut by 3 bases, the J end by 2 bases, with 13 bases between. The CDR3 covers 16 residues. CDR1 and CDR2 from the germline V gene are LNHDA and SQIVND (reference sequence). The CDR3 region has the DNA TGTGCCAGTAGTATTCGCCAGGGGTCAAACACCGGGGAGCTGTTTTTT. Translation gives CASSIRQGSNTGELFF.